This T cell receptor beta chain was recovered during a study of spatial heterogeneity in lung cancer. Noted time point: sample taken at primary tumor resection. Whole RNA came from tumor, nontumor lung or frozen PBMC and was sequenced without being sorted. Patients with untreated early-stage non-small cell lung cancer, numbering 72, were the donors. The length of the CDR3 is 12 residues. V was pared by 8 bases and J by 4 bases, with 4 bases of the junction left unmatched. The germline V gene has CDR1 MNHEY and CDR2 SMNVEV (reference sequence). TCRdb called the 5' RACE reads again in MiXCR, with one record for every CDR3 protein. Altogether almost 75,000 distinct CDR3 sequences are present, less than 15% being singletons, with the ten largest covering over 5.5%.

Sequenced here: PBMCs, sampled at surgery. V and J are TRBV27 and TRBJ1-2; 7 bases are shared with TRBD1. This clonotype originated in a male donor with early-stage non-small cell lung cancer. DNA for the CDR3: TGTGCCAGCTCCAGGGGGACCTATGGCTACACCTTC. It codes for CASSRGTYGYTF.